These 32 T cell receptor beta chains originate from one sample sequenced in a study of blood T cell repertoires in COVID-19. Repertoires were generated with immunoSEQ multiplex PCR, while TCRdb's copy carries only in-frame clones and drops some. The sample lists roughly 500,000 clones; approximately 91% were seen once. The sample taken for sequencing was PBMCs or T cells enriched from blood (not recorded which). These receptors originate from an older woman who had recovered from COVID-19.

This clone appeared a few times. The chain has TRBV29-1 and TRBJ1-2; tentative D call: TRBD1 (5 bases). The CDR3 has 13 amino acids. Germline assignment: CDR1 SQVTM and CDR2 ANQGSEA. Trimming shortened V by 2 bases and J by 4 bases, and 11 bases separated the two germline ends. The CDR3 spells CSVEPGDTYGYTF. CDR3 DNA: TGCAGCGTTGAACCGGGGGATACCTATGGCTACACCTTC.

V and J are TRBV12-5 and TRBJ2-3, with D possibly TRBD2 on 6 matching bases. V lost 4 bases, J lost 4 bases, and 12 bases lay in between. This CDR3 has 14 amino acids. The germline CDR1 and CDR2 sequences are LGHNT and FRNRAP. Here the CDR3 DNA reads TGTGCTAGTGGTTCCGGTTCGGGGGCAGATACGCAGTATTTT. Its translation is CASGSGSGADTQYF.

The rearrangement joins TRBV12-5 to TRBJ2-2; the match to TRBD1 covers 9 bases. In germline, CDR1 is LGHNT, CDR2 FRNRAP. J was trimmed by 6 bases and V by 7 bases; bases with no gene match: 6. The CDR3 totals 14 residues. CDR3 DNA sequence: TGTGCTAGTGCGGGACAGGGTGGTGCCGGGGAGCTGTTTTTT. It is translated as CASAGQGGAGELFF.

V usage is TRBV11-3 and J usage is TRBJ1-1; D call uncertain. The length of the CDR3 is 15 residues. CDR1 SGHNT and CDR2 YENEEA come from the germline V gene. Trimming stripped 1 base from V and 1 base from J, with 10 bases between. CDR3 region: CASSLAAPGNTEAFF. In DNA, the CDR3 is TGTGCCAGCAGCTTAGCCGCCCCGGGGAACACTGAAGCTTTCTTT.

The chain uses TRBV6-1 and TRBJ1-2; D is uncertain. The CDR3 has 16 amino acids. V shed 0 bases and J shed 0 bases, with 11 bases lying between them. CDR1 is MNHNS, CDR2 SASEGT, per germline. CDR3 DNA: TGTGCCAGCAGTGAAGCTGGAGGGTGGACTAACTATGGCTACACCTTC. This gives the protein CASSEAGGWTNYGYTF.

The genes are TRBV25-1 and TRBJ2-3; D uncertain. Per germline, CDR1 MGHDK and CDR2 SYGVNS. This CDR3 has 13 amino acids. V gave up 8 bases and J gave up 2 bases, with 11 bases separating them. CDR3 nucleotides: TGTGCCAGCCAATCCTACTCCACAGATACGCAGTATTTT. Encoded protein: CASQSYSTDTQYF.

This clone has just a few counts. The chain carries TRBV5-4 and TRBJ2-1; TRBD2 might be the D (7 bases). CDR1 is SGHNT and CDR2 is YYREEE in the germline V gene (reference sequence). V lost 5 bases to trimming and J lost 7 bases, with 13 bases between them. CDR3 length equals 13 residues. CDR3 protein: CASSPRGGNEQFF. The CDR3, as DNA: TGTGCCAGCAGTCCTAGGGGGGGAAATGAGCAGTTCTTC.

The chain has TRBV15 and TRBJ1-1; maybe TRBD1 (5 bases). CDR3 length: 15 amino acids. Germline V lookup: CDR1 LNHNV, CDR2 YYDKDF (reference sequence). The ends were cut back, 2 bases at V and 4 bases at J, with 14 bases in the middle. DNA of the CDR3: TGTGCCACCAGCAGATCCAGGGATAGCGGCACTGAAGCTTTCTTT. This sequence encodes CATSRSRDSGTEAFF.

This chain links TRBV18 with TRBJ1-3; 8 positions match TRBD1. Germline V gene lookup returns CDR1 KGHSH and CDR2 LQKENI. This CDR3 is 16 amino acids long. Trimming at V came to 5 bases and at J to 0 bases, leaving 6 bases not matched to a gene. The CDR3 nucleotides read TGTGCCAGCTCATCGAGACAGGGGAGCTCTGGAAACACCATATATTTT. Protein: CASSSRQGSSGNTIYF.

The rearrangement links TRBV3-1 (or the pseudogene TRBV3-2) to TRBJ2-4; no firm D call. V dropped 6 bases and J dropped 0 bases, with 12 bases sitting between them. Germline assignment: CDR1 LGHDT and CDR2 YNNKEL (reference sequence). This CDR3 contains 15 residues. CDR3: CASSGQVLAKNIQYF. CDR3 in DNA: TGTGCCAGCAGTGGGCAGGTACTAGCCAAAAACATTCAGTACTTC.

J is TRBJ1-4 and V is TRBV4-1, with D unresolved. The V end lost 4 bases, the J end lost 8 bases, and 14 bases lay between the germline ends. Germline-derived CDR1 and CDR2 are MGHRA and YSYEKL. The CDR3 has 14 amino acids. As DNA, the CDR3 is TGCGCCAGCAGCCGCACACCGGCGGGCGAAAAACTGTTTTTT. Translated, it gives CASSRTPAGEKLFF.

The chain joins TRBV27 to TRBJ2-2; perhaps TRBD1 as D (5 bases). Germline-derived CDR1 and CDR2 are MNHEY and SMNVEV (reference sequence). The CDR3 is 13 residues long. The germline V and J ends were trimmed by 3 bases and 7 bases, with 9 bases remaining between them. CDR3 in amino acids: CASSFLDSGELFF. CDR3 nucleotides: TGTGCCAGCAGTTTTCTCGACAGCGGGGAGCTGTTTTTT.

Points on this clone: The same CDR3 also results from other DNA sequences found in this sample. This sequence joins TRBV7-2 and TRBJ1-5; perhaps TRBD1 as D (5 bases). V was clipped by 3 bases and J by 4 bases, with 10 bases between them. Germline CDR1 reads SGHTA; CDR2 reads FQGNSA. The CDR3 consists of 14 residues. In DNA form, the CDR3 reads TGTGCCAGCAGCTTCACGGGGGGGAATCAGCCCCAGCATTTT. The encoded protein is CASSFTGGNQPQHF.

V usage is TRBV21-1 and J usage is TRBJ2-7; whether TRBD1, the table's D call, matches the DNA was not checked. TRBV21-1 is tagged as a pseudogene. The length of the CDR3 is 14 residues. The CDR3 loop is CASTIPTVSYEQYF. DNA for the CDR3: TGTGCCAGCACAATACCGACAGTCTCCTACGAGCAGTACTTC.

In DNA, the CDR3 is TGTGCCAGCAGTGTTATTAGCGGGGCTGGGGAAAAACTGTTTTTT. It codes for CASSVISGAGEKLFF. The chain combines TRBV2 with TRBJ1-4; possibly TRBD1 for D (5 bases). The CDR3 runs 15 residues. Germline V gene data show CDR1 as SNHLY and CDR2 as FYNNEI. V was cut by 4 bases and J by 8 bases, with 17 bases left in between.

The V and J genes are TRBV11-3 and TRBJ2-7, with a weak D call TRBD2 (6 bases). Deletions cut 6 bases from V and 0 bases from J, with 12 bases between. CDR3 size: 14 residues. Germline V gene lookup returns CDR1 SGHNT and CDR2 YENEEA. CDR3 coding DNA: TGTGCCAGCAGGGAAGGGAGGTACTCCTACGAGCAGTACTTC. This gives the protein CASREGRYSYEQYF. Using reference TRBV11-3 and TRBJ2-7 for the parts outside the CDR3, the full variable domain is EAGVVQSPRYKIIEKKQPVAFWCNPISGHNTLYWYLQNLGQGPELLIRYENEEAVDDSQLPKDRFSAERLKGVDSTLKIQPAELGDSAVYLCASREGRYSYEQYFGPGTRLTVT.

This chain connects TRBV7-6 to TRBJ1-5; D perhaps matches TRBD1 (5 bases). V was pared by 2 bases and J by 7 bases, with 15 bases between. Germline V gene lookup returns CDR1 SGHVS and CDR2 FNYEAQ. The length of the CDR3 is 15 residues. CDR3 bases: TGTGCCAGCAGCTTATTGGTAGGGGATAGGCAGCCCCAGCATTTT. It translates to CASSLLVGDRQPQHF.

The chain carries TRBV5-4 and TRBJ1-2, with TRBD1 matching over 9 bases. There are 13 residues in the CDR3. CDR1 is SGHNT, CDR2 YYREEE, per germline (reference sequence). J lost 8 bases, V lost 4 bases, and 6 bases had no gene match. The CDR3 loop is CASSRQGEEGYTF. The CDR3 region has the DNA TGTGCCAGCAGCAGACAGGGGGAAGAAGGCTACACCTTC.

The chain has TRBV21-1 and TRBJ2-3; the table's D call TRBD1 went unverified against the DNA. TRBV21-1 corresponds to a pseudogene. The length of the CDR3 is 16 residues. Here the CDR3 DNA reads TGTGCCAGCAGCAAAAGAGACAGGGGTTTGTCAGATACGCAGTATTTT. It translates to CASSKRDRGLSDTQYF.

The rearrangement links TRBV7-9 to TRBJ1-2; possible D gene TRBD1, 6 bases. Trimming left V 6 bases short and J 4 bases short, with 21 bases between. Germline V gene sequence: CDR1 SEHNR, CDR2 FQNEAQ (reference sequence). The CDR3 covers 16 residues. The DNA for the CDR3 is TGTGCCAGCAGATCCCGCACAGGGTTAGGTTCCTATGGCTACACCTTC. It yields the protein CASRSRTGLGSYGYTF.

The CDR3 is CSAHTYYTQYF. CDR3 sequence (DNA): TGCAGTGCTCATACCTATTATACGCAGTATTTT. V usage is TRBV20-1 and J usage is TRBJ2-3; D not certain. CDR1 and CDR2 from the germline V gene are DFQATT and SNEGSKA (reference sequence). The ends were cut back, 5 bases at V and 7 bases at J, with 10 bases in the middle. There are 11 residues in the CDR3.

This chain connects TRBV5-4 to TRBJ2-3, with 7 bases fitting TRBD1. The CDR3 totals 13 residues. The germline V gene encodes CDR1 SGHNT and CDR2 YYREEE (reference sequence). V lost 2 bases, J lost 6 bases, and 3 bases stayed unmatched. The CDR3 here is CASSFGQADTQYF. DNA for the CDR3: TGTGCCAGCAGCTTCGGACAGGCGGATACGCAGTATTTT.

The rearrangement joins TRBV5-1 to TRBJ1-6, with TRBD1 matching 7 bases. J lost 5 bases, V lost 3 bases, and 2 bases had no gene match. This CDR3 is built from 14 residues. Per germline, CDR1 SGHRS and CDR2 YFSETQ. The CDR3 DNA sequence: TGCGCCAGCAGCTGGGACAGCAATAATTCACCCCTCCACTTT. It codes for CASSWDSNNSPLHF.

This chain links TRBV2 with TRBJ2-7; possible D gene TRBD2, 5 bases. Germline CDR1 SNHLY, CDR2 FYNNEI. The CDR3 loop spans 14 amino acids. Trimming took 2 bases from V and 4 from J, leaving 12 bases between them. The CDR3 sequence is CASSESSGLYEQYF. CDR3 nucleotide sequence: TGTGCCAGCAGTGAATCCAGCGGCCTATACGAGCAGTACTTC.

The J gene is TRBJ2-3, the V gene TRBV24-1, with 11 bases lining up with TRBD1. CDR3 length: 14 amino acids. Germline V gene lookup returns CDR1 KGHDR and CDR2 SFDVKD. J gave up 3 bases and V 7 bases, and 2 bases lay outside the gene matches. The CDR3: CATSGTGGTDTQYF. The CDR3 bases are TGTGCCACCAGCGGGACAGGGGGTACAGATACGCAGTATTTT.

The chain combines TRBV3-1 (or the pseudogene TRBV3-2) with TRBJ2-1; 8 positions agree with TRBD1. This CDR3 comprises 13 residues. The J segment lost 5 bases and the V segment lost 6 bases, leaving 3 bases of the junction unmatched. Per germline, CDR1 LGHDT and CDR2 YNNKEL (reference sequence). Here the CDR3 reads CASSRDRNNEQFF. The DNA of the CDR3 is TGTGCCAGCAGTCGGGACAGGAACAATGAGCAGTTCTTC.

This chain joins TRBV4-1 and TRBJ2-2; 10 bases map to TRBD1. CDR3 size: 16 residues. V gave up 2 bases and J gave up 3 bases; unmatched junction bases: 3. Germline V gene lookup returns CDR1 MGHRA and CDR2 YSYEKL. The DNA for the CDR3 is TGCGCCAGCAGCCAATCCGGGACAGGGGACACCGGGGAGCTGTTTTTT. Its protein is CASSQSGTGDTGELFF.

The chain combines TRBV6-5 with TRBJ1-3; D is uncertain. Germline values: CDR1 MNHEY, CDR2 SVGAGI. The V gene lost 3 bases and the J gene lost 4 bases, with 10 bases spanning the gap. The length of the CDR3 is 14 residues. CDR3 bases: TGTGCCAGCAGTTATGAGGCAAACGGAAACACCATATATTTT. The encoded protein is CASSYEANGNTIYF.

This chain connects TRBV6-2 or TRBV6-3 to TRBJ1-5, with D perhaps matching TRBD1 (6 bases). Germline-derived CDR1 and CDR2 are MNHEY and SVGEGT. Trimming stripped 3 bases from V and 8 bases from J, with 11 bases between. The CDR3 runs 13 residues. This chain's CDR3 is CASSYQGIEPQHF. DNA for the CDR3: TGTGCCAGCAGTTATCAGGGGATAGAGCCCCAGCATTTT.

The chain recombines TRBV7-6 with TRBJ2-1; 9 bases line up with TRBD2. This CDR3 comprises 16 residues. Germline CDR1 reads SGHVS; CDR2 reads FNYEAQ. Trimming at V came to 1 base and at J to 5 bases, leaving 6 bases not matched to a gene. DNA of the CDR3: TGTGCCAGCAGCTTAGAGGCGGGGGGGAACCACAATGAGCAGTTCTTC. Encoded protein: CASSLEAGGNHNEQFF.

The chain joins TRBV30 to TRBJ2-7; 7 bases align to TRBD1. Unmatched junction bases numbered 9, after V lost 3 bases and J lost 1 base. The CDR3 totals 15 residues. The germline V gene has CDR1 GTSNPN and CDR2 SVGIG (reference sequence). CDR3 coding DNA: TGTGCCTGGAGCCCCGGGACAGCCGGTTCCTACGAGCAGTACGTC. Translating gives CAWSPGTAGSYEQYV.

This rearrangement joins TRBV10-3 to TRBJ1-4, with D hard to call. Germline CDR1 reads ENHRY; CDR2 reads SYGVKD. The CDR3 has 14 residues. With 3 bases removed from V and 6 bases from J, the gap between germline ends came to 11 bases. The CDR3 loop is CAISEGLRHEKLFF. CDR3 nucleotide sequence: TGTGCCATCAGTGAAGGACTTCGCCATGAAAAACTGTTTTTT.